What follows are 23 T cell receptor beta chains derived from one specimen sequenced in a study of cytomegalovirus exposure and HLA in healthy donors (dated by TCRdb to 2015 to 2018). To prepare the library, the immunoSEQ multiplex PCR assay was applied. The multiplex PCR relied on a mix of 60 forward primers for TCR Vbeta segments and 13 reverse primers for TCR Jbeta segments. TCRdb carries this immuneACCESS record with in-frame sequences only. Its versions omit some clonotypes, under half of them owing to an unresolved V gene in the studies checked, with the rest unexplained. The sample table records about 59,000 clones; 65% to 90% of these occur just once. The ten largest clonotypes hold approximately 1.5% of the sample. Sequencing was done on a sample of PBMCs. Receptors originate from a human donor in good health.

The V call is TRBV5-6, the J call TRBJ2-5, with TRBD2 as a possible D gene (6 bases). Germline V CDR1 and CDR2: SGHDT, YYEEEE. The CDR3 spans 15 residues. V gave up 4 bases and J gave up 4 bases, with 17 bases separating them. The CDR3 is CASSLPVGGRETQYF. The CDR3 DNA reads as TGTGCCAGCAGCCTCCCTGTGGGGGGACGAGAGACCCAGTACTTC.

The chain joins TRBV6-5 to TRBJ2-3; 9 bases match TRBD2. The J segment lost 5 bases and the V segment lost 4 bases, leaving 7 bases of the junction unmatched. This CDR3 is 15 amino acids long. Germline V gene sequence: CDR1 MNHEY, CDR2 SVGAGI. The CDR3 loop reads CASSSPGLAEDTQYF. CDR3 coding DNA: TGTGCCAGCAGTTCACCGGGACTAGCCGAAGATACGCAGTATTTT.

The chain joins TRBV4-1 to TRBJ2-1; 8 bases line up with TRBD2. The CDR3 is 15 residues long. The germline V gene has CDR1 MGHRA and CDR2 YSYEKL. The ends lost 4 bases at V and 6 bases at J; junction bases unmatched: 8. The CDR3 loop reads CASSRGLAALNEQFF. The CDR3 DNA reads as TGCGCCAGCAGCCGAGGACTAGCAGCTCTCAATGAGCAGTTCTTC.

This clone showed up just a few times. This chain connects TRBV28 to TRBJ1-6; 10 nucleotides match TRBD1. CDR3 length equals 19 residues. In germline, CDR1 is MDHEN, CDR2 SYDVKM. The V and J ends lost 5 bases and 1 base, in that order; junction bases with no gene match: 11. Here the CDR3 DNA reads TGTGCCAGCAGTCCCGGGACAGGGGCCTCAGAGTCCTATAATTCACCCCTCCACTTT. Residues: CASSPGTGASESYNSPLHF.

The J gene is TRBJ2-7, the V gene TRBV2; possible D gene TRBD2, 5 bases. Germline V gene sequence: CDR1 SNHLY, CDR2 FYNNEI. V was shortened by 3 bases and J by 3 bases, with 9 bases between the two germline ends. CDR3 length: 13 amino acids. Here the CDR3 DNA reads TGTGCCAGCAGTGATAAGGAGGACTACGAGCAGTACTTC. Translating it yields CASSDKEDYEQYF. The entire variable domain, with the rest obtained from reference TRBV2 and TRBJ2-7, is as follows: EPEVTQTPSHQVTQMGQEVILRCVPISNHLYFYWYRQILGQKVEFLVSFYNNEISEKSEIFDDQFSVERPDGSNFTLKIRSTKLEDSAMYFCASSDKEDYEQYFGPGTRLTVT.

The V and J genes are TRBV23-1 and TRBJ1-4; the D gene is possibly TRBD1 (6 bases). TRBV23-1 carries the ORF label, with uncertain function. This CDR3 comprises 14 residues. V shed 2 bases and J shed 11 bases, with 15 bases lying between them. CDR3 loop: CASSQRGYVRKLFF. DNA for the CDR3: TGCGCCAGCAGTCAAAGGGGGTATGTGAGGAAACTGTTTTTT.

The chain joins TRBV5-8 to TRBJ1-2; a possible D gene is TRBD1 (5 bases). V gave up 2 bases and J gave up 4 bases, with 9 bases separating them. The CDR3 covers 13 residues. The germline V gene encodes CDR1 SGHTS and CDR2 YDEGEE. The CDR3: CASSFGGTYGYTF. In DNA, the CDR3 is TGTGCCAGCAGCTTCGGAGGGACCTATGGCTACACCTTC. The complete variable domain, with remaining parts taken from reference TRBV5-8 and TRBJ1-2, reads EAGVTQSPTHLIKTRGQQATLRCSPISGHTSVYWYQQALGLGLQFLLWYDEGEERNRGNFPPRFSGRQFPNYSSELNVNALELEDSALYLCASSFGGTYGYTFGSGTRLTVV.

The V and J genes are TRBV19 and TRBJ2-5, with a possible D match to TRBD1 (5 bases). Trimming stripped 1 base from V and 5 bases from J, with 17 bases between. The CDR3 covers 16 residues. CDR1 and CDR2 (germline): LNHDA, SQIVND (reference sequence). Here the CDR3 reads CASSIALTAGWETQYF. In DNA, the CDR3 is TGTGCCAGTAGTATAGCCTTGACAGCAGGGTGGGAGACCCAGTACTTC.

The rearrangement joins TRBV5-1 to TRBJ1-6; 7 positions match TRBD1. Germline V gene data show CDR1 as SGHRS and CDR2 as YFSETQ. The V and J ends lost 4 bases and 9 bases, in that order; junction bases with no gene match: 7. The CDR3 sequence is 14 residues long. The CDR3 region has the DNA TGCGCCAGCAGCACGGACAGGCGGGGTTCACCCCTCCACTTT. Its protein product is CASSTDRRGSPLHF.

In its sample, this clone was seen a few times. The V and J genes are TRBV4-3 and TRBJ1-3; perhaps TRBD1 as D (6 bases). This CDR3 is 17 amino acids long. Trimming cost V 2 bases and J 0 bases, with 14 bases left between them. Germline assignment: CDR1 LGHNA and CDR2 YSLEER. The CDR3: CASSQLTGHLSGNTIYF. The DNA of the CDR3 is TGCGCCAGCAGCCAATTGACGGGACACCTCTCTGGAAACACCATATATTTT.

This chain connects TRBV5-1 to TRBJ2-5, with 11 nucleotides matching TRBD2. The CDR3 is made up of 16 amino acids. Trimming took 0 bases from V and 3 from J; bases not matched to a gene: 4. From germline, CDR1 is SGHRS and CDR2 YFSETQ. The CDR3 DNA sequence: TGCGCCAGCAGCTTGGTCCTAGCGGGGGGAGAAGAGACCCAGTACTTC. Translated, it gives CASSLVLAGGEETQYF. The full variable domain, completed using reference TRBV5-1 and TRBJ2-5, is KAGVTQTPRYLIKTRGQQVTLSCSPISGHRSVSWYQQTPGQGLQFLFEYFSETQRNKGNFPGRFSGRQFSNSRSEMNVSTLELGDSALYLCASSLVLAGGEETQYFGPGTRLLVL.

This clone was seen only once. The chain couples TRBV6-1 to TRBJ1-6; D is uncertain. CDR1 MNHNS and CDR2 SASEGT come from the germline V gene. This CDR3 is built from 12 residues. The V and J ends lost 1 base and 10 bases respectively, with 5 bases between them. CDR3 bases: TGTGCCAGCAGTGAAGGGGCGTCACCCCTCCACTTT. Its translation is CASSEGASPLHF.

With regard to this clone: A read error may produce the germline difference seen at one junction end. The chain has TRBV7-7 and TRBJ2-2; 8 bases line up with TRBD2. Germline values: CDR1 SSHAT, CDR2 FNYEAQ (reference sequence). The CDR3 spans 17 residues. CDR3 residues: CASSPQLGLGNTGELFF. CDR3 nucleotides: TGTGCTAGCAGCCCTCAACTGGGACTAGGGAACACCGGGGAGCTGTTTTTT.

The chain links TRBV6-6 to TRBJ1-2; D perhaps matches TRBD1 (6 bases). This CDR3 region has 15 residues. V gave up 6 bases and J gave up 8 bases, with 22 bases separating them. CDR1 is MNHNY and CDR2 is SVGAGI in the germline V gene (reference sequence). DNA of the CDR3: TGTGCCAGCAGGAGCGACCGGGACATCCAGTGGGGCTACACCTTC. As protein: CASRSDRDIQWGYTF.

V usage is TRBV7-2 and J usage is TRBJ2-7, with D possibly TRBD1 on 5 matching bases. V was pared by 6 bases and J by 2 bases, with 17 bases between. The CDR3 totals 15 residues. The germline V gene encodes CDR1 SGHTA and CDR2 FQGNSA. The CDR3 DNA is TGTGCCAGCAGACCCGGACACGTTGGTGCCTACGAGCAGTACTTC. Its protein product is CASRPGHVGAYEQYF.

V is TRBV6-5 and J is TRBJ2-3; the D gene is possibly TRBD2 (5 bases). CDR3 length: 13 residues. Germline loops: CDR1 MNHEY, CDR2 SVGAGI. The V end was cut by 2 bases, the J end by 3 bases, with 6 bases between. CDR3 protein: CASSYRETDTQYF. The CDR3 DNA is TGTGCCAGCAGTTACAGGGAGACAGATACGCAGTATTTT.

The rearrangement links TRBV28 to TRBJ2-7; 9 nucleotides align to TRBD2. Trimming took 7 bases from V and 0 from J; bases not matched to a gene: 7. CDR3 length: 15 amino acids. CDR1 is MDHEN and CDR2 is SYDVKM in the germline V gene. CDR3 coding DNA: TGTGCCAGCACCACTAGCGGGCCCAGCTCCTACGAGCAGTACTTC. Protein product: CASTTSGPSSYEQYF.

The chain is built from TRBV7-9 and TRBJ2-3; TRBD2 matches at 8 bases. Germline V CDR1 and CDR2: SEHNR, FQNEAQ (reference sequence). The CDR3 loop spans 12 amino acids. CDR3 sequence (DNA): TGTTCCGGGACTAGGGACACAGATACGCAGTATTTT. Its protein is CSGTRDTDTQYF.

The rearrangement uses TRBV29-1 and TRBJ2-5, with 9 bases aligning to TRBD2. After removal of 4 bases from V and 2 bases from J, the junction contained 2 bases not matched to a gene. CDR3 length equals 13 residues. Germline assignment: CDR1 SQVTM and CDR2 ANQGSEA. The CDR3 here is CSVGGGGQETQYF. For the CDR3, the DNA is TGCAGCGTTGGCGGGGGGGGACAAGAGACCCAGTACTTC.

CDR3 sequence (DNA): TGTGCCAGCAGTTATCGGCTCCCCGAGGGAGAGCAGTACTTC. It is translated as CASSYRLPEGEQYF. The rearrangement joins TRBV27 to TRBJ2-7, with D possibly TRBD2 on 5 matching bases. Trimming cost V 4 bases and J 7 bases, with 17 bases left between them. Germline V CDR1 and CDR2: MNHEY, SMNVEV (reference sequence). The CDR3 extends over 14 amino acids.

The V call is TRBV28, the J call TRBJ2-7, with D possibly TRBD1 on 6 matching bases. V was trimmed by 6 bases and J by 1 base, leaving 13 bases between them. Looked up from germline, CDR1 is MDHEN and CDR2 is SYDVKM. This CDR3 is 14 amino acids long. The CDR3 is CASSRWTASYEQYF. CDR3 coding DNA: TGTGCCAGCAGCCGCTGGACAGCTTCCTACGAGCAGTACTTC.

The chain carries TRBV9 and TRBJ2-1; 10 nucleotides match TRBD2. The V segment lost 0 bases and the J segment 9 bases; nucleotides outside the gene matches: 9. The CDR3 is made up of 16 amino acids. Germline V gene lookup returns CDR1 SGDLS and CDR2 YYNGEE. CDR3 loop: CASSVVPAGGRGEQFF. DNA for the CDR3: TGTGCCAGCAGCGTAGTTCCAGCGGGGGGGAGGGGTGAGCAGTTCTTC. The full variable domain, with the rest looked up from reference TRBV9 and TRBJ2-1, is DSGVTQTPKHLITATGQRVTLRCSPRSGDLSVYWYQQSLDQGLQFLIQYYNGEERAKGNILERFSAQQFPDLHSELNLSSLELGDSALYFCASSVVPAGGRGEQFFGPGTRLTVL.

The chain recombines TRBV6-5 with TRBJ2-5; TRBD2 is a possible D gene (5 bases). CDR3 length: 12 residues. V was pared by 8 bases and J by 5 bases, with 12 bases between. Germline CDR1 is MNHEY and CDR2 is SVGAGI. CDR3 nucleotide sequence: TGTGCCAGCTCGAGGGATAAGGAGACCCAGTACTTC. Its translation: CASSRDKETQYF.